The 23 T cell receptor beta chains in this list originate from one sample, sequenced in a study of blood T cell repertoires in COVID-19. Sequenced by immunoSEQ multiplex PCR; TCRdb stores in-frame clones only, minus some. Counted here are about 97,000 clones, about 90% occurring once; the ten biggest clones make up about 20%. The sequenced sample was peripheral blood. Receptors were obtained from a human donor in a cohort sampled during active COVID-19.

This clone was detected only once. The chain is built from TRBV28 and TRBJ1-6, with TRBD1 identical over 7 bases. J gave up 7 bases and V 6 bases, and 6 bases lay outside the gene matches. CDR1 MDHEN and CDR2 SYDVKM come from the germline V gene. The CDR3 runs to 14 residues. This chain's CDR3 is CASSEQGLNSPLHF. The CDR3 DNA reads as TGTGCCAGCAGCGAACAGGGGTTGAATTCACCCCTCCACTTT.

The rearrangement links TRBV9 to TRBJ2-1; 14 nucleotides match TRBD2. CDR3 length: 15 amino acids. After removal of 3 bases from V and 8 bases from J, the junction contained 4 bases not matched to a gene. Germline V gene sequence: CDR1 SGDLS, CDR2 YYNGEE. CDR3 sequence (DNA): TGTGCCAGCAGCGAGACTAGCGGGGGGGTCGATGAGCAGTTCTTC. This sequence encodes CASSETSGGVDEQFF.

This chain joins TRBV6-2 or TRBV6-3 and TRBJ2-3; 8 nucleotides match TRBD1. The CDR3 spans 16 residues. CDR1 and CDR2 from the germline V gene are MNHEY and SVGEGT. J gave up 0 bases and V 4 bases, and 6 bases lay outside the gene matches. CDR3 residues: CASSSTGTGSTDTQYF. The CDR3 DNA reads TGTGCCAGCAGTTCAACCGGGACAGGTAGCACAGATACGCAGTATTTT.

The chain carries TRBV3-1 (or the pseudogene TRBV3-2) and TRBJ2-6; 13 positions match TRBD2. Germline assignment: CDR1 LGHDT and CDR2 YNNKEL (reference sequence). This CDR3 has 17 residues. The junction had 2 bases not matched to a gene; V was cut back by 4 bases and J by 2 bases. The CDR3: CASSPGTSGTGANVLTF. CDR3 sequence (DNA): TGTGCCAGCAGCCCCGGGACTAGCGGGACTGGGGCCAACGTCCTGACTTTC.

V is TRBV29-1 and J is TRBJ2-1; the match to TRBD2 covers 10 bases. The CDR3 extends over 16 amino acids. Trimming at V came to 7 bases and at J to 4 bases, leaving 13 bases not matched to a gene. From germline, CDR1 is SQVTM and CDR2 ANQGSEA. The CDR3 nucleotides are TGCAGCGCCGTGGATCCTAGCGGGAGCAGGTACAATGAGCAGTTCTTC. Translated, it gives CSAVDPSGSRYNEQFF.

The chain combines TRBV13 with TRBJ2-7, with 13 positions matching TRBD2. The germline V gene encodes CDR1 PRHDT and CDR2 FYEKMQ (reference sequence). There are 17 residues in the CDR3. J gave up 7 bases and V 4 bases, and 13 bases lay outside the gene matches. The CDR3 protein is CASSSRGTSGIRVEQYF. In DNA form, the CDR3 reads TGTGCCAGCAGCTCCCGAGGGACTAGCGGGATAAGGGTAGAGCAGTACTTC.

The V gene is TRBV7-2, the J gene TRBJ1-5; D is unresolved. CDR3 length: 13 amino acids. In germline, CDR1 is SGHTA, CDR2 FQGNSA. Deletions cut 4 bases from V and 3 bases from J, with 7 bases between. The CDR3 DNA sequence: TGTGCCAGCAGCTCCAACTTCAATCAGCCCCAGCATTTT. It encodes CASSSNFNQPQHF. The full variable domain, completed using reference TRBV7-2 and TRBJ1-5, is GAGVSQSPSNKVTEKGKDVELRCDPISGHTALYWYRQSLGQGLEFLIYFQGNSAPDKSGLPSDRFSAERTGGSVSTLTIQRTQQEDSAVYLCASSSNFNQPQHFGDGTRLSIL.

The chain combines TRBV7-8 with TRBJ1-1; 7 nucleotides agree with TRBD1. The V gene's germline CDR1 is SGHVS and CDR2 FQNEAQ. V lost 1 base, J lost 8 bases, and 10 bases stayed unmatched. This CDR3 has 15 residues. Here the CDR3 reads CASSLVGGEREEAFF. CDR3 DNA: TGTGCCAGCAGCTTAGTAGGGGGCGAACGCGAGGAAGCTTTCTTT.

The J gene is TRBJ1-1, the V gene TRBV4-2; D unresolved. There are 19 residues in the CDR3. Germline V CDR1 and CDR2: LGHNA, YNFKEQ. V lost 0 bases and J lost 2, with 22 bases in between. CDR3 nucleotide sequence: TGTGCCAGCAGCCAAGATGAACGCGGGCGAGGGAGAACTAACACTGAAGCTTTCTTT. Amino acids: CASSQDERGRGRTNTEAFF.

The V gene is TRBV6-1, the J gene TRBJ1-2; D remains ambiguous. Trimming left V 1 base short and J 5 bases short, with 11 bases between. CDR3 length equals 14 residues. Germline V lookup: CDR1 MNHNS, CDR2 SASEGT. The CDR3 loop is CASSEEPQSYGYTF. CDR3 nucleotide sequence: TGTGCCAGCAGTGAAGAGCCACAGTCGTATGGCTACACCTTC.

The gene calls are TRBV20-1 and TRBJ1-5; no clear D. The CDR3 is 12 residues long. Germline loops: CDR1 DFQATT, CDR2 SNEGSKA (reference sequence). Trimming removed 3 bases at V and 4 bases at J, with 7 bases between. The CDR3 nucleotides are TGCAGTGCTAGTCCGGGGAATCAGCCCCAGCATTTT. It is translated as CSASPGNQPQHF.

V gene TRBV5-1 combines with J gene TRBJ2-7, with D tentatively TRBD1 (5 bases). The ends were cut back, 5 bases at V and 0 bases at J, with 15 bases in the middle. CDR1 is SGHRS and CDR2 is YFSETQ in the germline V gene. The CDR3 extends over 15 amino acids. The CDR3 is CASRETATSSYEQYF. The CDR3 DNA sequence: TGCGCCAGCAGGGAGACAGCTACAAGCTCCTACGAGCAGTACTTC.

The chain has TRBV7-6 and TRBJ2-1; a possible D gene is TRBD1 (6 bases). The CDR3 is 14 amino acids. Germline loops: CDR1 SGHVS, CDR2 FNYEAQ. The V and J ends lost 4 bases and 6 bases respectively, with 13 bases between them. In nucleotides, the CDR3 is TGTGCCAGCAGCTCTCAGGGGAAACTCAATGAGCAGTTCTTC. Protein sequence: CASSSQGKLNEQFF.

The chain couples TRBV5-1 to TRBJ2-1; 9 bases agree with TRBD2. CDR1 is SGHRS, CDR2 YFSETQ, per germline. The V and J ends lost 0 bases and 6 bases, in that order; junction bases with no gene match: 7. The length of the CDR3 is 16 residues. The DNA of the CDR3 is TGCGCCAGCAGCTTGGAAGGCGGGAGGGGAGGCAATGAGCAGTTCTTC. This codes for CASSLEGGRGGNEQFF.

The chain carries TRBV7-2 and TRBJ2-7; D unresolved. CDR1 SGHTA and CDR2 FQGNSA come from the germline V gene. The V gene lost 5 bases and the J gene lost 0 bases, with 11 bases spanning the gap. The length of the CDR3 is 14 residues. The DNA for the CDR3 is TGTGCCAGCAGCCCCGCCGCGCTCTCCTACGAGCAGTACTTC. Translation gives CASSPAALSYEQYF. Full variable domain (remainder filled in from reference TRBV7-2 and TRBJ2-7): GAGVSQSPSNKVTEKGKDVELRCDPISGHTALYWYRQSLGQGLEFLIYFQGNSAPDKSGLPSDRFSAERTGGSVSTLTIQRTQQEDSAVYLCASSPAALSYEQYFGPGTRLTVT.

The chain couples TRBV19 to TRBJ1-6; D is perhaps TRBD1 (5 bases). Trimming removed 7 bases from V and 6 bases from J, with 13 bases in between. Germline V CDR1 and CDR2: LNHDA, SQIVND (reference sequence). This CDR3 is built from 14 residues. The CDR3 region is CASTRAGSNSPLHF. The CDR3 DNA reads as TGTGCCAGTACCCGGGCAGGGTCTAATTCACCCCTCCACTTT. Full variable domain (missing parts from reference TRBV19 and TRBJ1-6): DGGITQSPKYLFRKEGQNVTLSCEQNLNHDAMYWYRQDPGQGLRLIYYSQIVNDFQKGDIAEGYSVSREKKESFPLTVTSAQKNPTAFYLCASTRAGSNSPLHFGNGTRLTVT.

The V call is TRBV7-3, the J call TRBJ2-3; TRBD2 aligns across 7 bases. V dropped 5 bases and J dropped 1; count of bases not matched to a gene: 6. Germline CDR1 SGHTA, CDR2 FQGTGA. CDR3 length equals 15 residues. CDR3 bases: TGTGCCAGCAGCCCGGAACGGGGGGGCACAGATACGCAGTATTTT. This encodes CASSPERGGTDTQYF. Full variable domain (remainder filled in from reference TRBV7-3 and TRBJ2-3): GAGVSQTPSNKVTEKGKYVELRCDPISGHTALYWYRQSLGQGPEFLIYFQGTGAADDSGLPNDRFFAVRPEGSVSTLKIQRTERGDSAVYLCASSPERGGTDTQYFGPGTRLTVL.

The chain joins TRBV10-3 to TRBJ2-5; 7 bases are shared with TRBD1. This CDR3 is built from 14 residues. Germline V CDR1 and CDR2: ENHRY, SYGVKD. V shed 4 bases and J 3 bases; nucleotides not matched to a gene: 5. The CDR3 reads CAISGKGQEETQYF. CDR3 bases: TGTGCCATCAGTGGGAAAGGACAGGAAGAGACCCAGTACTTC.

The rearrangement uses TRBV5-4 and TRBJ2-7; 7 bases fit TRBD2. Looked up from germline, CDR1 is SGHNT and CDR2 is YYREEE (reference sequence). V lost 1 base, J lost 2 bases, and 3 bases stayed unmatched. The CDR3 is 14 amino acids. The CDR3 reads CASSLLADTYEQYF. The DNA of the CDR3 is TGTGCCAGCAGCTTGCTAGCGGATACCTACGAGCAGTACTTC.

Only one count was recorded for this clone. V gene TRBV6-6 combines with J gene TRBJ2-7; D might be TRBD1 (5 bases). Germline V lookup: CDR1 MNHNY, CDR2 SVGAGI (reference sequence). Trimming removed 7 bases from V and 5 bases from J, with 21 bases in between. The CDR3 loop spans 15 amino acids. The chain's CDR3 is CASMFIQGLSNEQYF. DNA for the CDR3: TGTGCCAGCATGTTTATCCAGGGTTTATCGAACGAGCAGTACTTC.

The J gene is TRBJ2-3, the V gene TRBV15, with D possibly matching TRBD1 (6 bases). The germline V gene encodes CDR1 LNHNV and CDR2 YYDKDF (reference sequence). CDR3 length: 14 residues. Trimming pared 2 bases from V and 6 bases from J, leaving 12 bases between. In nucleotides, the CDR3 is TGTGCCACCAGCAGACGGACAGCTGGGGATACGCAGTATTTT. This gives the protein CATSRRTAGDTQYF.

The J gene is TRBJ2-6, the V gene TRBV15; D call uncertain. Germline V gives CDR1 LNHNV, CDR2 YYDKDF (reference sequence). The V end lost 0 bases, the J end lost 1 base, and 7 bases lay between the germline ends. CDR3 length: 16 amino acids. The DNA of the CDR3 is TGTGCCACCAGCAGAGATAGGAGTTCTGGGGCCAACGTCCTGACTTTC. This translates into CATSRDRSSGANVLTF.

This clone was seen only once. The CDR3 DNA reads TGTGCCAGCAGCTTAATGGGACAGGCCGGGGAGCTGTTTTTT. Residues: CASSLMGQAGELFF. V and J are TRBV7-3 and TRBJ2-2, with 8 positions matching TRBD1. The CDR3 totals 14 residues. Trimming at V came to 1 base and at J to 6 bases, leaving 1 base not matched to a gene. In germline, CDR1 is SGHTA, CDR2 FQGTGA.